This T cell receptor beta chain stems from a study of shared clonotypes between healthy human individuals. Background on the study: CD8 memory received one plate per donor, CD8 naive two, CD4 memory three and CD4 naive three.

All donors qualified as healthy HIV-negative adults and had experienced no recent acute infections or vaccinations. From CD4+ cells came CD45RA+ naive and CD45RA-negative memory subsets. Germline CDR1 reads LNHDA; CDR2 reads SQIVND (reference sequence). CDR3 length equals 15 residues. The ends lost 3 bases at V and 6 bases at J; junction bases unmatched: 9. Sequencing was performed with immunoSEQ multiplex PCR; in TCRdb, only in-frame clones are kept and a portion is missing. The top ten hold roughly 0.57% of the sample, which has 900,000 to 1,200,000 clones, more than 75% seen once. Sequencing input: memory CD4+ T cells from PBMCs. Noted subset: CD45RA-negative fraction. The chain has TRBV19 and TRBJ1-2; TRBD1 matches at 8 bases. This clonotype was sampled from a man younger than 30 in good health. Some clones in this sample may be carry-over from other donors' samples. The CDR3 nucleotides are TGTGCCAGTAGTATGGCAGGGGGCGGTGGTAATGGCTACACCTTC. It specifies CASSMAGGGGNGYTF.